The 16 T cell receptor beta chains presented below share a single source sample, sequenced in a study of neurological immune-mediated disorders. One entry per CDR3 protein, called by TCRdb with MiXCR from the 5' RACE reads. This sample has roughly 60,000 distinct CDR3 sequences, with 9.5% to 12% found just once. The sample comprised PBMCs. All receptors derive from a man in his 60s in good health.

This clonotype was recorded at least ten times. V and J are TRBV7-9 and TRBJ1-1; D ambiguous. V lost 3 bases to trimming and J lost 2 bases, with 7 bases between them. CDR3 size: 13 residues. The V gene's germline CDR1 is SEHNR and CDR2 FQNEAQ (reference sequence). The CDR3 DNA reads TGTGCCAGCAGCTTTTACGGCAACACTGAAGCTTTCTTT. Translation gives CASSFYGNTEAFF.

This chain connects TRBV19 to TRBJ2-2, with D uncertain. The length of the CDR3 is 13 residues. Looked up from germline, CDR1 is LNHDA and CDR2 is SQIVND (reference sequence). V lost 5 bases, J lost 3 bases, and 7 bases lay in between. CDR3 bases: TGTGCCAGTAGTCGATCCCACACCGGGGAGCTGTTTTTT. Residues: CASSRSHTGELFF.

This clonotype was seen ten or more times. The chain combines TRBV7-9 with TRBJ1-2; 8 positions agree with TRBD1. Trimming removed 4 bases from V and 5 bases from J; junction bases left unmatched: 9. The length of the CDR3 is 15 residues. The germline CDR1 and CDR2 sequences are SEHNR and FQNEAQ (reference sequence). Here the CDR3 DNA reads TGTGCCAGCAGCTCCGGGACAGGCTTGGGGTATGGCTACACCTTC. Its translation is CASSSGTGLGYGYTF.

This clonotype occurred many times. This chain uses TRBV5-8 with TRBJ2-1; 7 nucleotides agree with TRBD1. V was pared by 1 base and J by 2 bases, with 3 bases of the junction left unmatched. This CDR3 has 15 residues. CDR1 and CDR2 (germline): SGHTS, YDEGEE. DNA of the CDR3: TGTGCCAGCAGCTTGCGGGACAGCACCTACAATGAGCAGTTCTTC. Its translation is CASSLRDSTYNEQFF.

This clonotype has a count of ten or more. The V call is TRBV20-1, the J call TRBJ1-2, with TRBD1 identical over 7 bases. Trimming cost V 6 bases and J 3 bases; bases outside gene matches: 7. The CDR3 is made up of 13 amino acids. Looked up from germline, CDR1 is DFQATT and CDR2 is SNEGSKA (reference sequence). This chain's CDR3 is CSAQGDEYYGYTF. CDR3 coding DNA: TGCAGTGCCCAGGGGGATGAGTACTATGGCTACACCTTC.

The CDR3 here is CASSSVGLAGGPVNEQFF. CDR3 DNA: TGCGCCAGCAGCTCCGTCGGACTAGCGGGAGGGCCTGTCAATGAGCAGTTCTTC. The chain has TRBV5-1 and TRBJ2-1; 15 nucleotides agree with TRBD2. Germline trimming cut 3 bases from V and 6 bases from J; bases unmatched to any gene: 10. Germline CDR1 SGHRS, CDR2 YFSETQ. This CDR3 contains 18 residues.

This clonotype has at least ten counts. In nucleotides, the CDR3 is TGCAGTGCTAGACCCCAATTGAGTACGGGGACAGGGAACTATGGCTACACCTTC. Protein: CSARPQLSTGTGNYGYTF. The rearrangement links TRBV20-1 to TRBJ1-2; 9 bases map to TRBD1. The V and J ends lost 2 bases and 2 bases, in that order; junction bases with no gene match: 15. Germline assignment: CDR1 DFQATT and CDR2 SNEGSKA (reference sequence). The length of the CDR3 is 18 residues.

This clonotype was counted many times. This sequence joins TRBV20-1 and TRBJ2-1; unclear D gene. Per the germline V gene, CDR1 is DFQATT and CDR2 is SNEGSKA (reference sequence). The CDR3 sequence is 11 residues long. The germline V and J ends were trimmed by 6 bases and 4 bases, with 7 bases remaining between them. As DNA, the CDR3 is TGCAGTGCCCCTGCATACAATGAGCAGTTCTTC. This gives the protein CSAPAYNEQFF.

Many counts were recorded for this clonotype. The chain uses TRBV29-1 and TRBJ2-1, with 8 bases fitting TRBD2. The CDR3 extends over 12 amino acids. V was pared by 3 bases and J by 8 bases, with 3 bases of the junction left unmatched. The germline V gene encodes CDR1 SQVTM and CDR2 ANQGSEA. In DNA form, the CDR3 reads TGCAGCGTTGATTGGCGGGGGGATGAGCAGTTCTTC. Amino acid sequence: CSVDWRGDEQFF.

The table lists this clonotype with many counts. V gene TRBV14 combines with J gene TRBJ1-6; TRBD1 agrees at 7 bases. Trimming at V came to 3 bases and at J to 11 bases, leaving 10 bases not matched to a gene. The CDR3 covers 15 residues. The germline CDR1 and CDR2 sequences are SGHDN and FVKESK. CDR3 sequence reads: CASSHRRDSAAPLHF. The CDR3 region has the DNA TGTGCCAGCAGCCACCGACGGGACAGTGCGGCACCCCTCCACTTT.

The table lists this clonotype with many counts. The chain is built from TRBV10-3 and TRBJ2-7, with 10 bases identical to TRBD1. Germline V gene lookup returns CDR1 ENHRY and CDR2 SYGVKD. V shed 5 bases and J 1 base; nucleotides not matched to a gene: 2. The CDR3 totals 14 residues. The chain's CDR3 is CAISPGQGSYEQYF. The CDR3 DNA follows: TGTGCCATCAGTCCGGGACAGGGGTCCTACGAGCAGTACTTC.

This clonotype has a handful of counts. The chain combines TRBV5-1 with TRBJ2-7; perhaps TRBD2 as D (6 bases). Germline loops: CDR1 SGHRS, CDR2 YFSETQ. CDR3 size: 16 residues. Trimming took 4 bases from V and 0 from J, leaving 17 bases between them. CDR3 region: CASSILGGGDSYEQYF. In DNA form, the CDR3 reads TGCGCCAGCAGCATTTTAGGTGGCGGGGACTCCTACGAGCAGTACTTC.

Regarding this clonotype: A read error may be the cause here, since a much bigger clone is one base away. This chain joins TRBV7-2 and TRBJ1-1; D remains ambiguous. Trimming removed 4 bases from V and 11 bases from J, with 23 bases in between. The CDR3 covers 15 residues. Germline values: CDR1 SGHTA, CDR2 FQGNSA. CDR3 DNA sequence: TGTGCCAGCAGCTATGGGGAAGTGAGGCCCGCGAGGGCTTTCTTT. Amino acids: CASSYGEVRPARAFF.

This clonotype was observed at least ten times. This chain links TRBV6-2 or TRBV6-3 with TRBJ2-7; D is perhaps TRBD1 or TRBD2 (6 bases each). Germline CDR1 reads MNHEY; CDR2 reads SVGEGT. CDR3 size: 15 residues. V lost 2 bases, J lost 3 bases, and 14 bases lay in between. The CDR3 protein is CASSYPGGDLYEQYF. CDR3 nucleotides: TGTGCCAGCAGTTACCCCGGGGGCGACCTCTACGAGCAGTACTTC.

A note on this clonotype: This may be a read error: a much more frequent sequence differs by one nucleotide. J is TRBJ1-4 and V is TRBV7-7; weak D call: TRBD1 (6 bases). Germline V gene data show CDR1 as SSHAT and CDR2 as FNYEAQ (reference sequence). The CDR3 consists of 16 residues. Deletions cut 3 bases from V and 7 bases from J, with 18 bases between. The CDR3 here is CASSLGRGCMAEKLFF. The CDR3 DNA reads as TGTGCCAGCAGCTTGGGGAGGGGGTGTATGGCTGAAAAACTGTTTTTT.

This clonotype was picked up many times. The chain links TRBV18 to TRBJ1-1; no reliable D call. Deletions cut 3 bases from V and 0 bases from J, with 8 bases between. Germline CDR1 is KGHSH and CDR2 is LQKENI. CDR3 size: 14 residues. The CDR3 DNA is TGTGCCAGCTCACCGTATTCGATGAACACTGAAGCTTTCTTT. This sequence encodes CASSPYSMNTEAFF.